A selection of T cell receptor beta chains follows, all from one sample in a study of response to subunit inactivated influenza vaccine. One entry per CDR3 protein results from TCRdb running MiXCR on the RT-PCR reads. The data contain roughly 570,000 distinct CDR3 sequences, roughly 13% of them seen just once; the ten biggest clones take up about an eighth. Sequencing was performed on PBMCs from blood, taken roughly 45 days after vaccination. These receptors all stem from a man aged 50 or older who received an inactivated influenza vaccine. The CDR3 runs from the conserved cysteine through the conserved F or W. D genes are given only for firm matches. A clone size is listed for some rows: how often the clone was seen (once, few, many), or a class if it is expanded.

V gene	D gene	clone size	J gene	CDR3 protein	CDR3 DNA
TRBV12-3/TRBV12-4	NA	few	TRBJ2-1	CASSSNPQYNEQFF	TGTGCCAGCAGTTCAAACCCACAGTACAATGAGCAGTTCTTC
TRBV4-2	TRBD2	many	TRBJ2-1	CASSQREGPLDEQFF	TGTGCCAGCAGCCAAAGGGAGGGTCCCTTAGATGAGCAGTTCTTC
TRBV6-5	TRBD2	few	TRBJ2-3	CASSYRGGAPPDTQYF	TGTGCCAGCAGTTACCGCGGGGGGGCCCCTCCAGATACGCAGTATTTT
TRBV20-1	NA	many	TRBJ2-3	CSASFYPGLDTQYF	TGCAGTGCTAGCTTTTACCCAGGGCTTGATACGCAGTATTTT
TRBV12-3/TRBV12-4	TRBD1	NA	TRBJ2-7	CASSPSDRGRHEQYF	TGTGCCAGCAGCCCTTCGGACAGGGGGCGGCACGAGCAGTACTTC
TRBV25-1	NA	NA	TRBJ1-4	CASSAGRVTNEKLFF	TGTGCCAGCAGTGCGGGGCGAGTGACTAATGAAAAACTGTTTTTT
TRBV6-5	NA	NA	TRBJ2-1	CASLTAGGEQFF	TGTGCCAGCTTGACAGCCGGAGGTGAGCAGTTCTTC
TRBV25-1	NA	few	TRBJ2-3	CASSEGGRSTDTQYF	TGTGCCAGCAGTGAAGGTGGGCGTAGCACAGATACGCAGTATTTT
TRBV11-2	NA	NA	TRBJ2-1	CASSFTGEQFF	TGTGCCAGCAGCTTTACGGGTGAGCAGTTCTTC
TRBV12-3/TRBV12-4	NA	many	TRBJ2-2	CASTLGGNTGELFF	TGTGCCAGCACCCTGGGGGGGAACACCGGGGAGCTGTTTTTT
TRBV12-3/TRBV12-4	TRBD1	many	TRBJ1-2	CASSLAGGNYGYTF	TGTGCCAGCAGTTTGGCAGGGGGGAACTATGGCTACACCTTC
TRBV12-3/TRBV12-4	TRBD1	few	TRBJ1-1	CASIRGEGQVIEAFF	TGTGCCAGCATTAGGGGTGAGGGACAGGTGATTGAAGCTTTCTTT
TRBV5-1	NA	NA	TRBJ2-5	CASTFWGRGLQETQYF	TGCGCCAGCACTTTCTGGGGGAGAGGGTTACAAGAGACCCAGTACTTC
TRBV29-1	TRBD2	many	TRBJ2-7	CSVEPGTSGSYEQYF	TGCAGCGTTGAACCCGGGACTAGCGGATCCTACGAGCAGTACTTC
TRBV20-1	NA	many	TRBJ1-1	CSAGSNTEAFF	TGCAGTGCCGGTTCCAACACTGAAGCTTTCTTT
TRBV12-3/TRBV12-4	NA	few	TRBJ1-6	CASSSTHQPLHF	TGTGCCAGCAGTTCGACGCACCAGCCCCTCCACTTT
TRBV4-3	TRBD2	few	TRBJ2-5	CASSPASGLAGGPTTQYF	TGCGCCAGCAGCCCGGCCAGCGGATTGGCGGGAGGGCCCACGACCCAGTACTTC
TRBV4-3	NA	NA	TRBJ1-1	CASSQKITAGGFGTEAFF	TGCGCCAGCAGCCAAAAGATCACAGCCGGGGGTTTTGGCACTGAAGCTTTCTTT
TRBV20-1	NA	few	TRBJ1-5	CSATRIQGRQPQHF	TGCAGTGCTACCCGGATACAGGGACGTCAGCCCCAGCATTTT
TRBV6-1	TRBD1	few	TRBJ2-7	CASSATDRVHEQYF	TGTGCCAGCAGTGCGACCGACAGGGTGCACGAGCAGTACTTC
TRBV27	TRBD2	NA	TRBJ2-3	CASSLFWVGGRFDTQYF	TGTGCCAGCAGTTTATTTTGGGTGGGGGGGAGATTTGATACGCAGTATTTT
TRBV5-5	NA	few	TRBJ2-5	CASGSPGIGETQYF	TGTGCCAGCGGGTCTCCAGGGATAGGAGAGACCCAGTACTTC
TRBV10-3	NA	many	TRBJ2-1	CAISDLEWEEYNEQFF	TGTGCCATCAGTGACCTAGAGTGGGAGGAGTACAATGAGCAGTTCTTC
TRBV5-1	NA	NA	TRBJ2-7	CASSLRGGSVYEQYF	TGCGCCAGCAGCTTGCGCGGGGGCTCCGTCTACGAGCAGTACTTC
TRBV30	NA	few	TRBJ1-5	CAWAKGGNQPQHF	TGTGCCTGGGCGAAGGGAGGCAATCAGCCCCAGCATTTT
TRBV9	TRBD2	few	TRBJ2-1	CASSLAAGTYNEQFF	TGTGCCAGCAGCCTTGCAGCGGGGACCTACAATGAGCAGTTCTTC
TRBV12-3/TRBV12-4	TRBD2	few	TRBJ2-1	CASSAGLAGAYNEQFF	TGTGCCAGCAGCGCGGGACTAGCGGGGGCGTACAATGAGCAGTTCTTC